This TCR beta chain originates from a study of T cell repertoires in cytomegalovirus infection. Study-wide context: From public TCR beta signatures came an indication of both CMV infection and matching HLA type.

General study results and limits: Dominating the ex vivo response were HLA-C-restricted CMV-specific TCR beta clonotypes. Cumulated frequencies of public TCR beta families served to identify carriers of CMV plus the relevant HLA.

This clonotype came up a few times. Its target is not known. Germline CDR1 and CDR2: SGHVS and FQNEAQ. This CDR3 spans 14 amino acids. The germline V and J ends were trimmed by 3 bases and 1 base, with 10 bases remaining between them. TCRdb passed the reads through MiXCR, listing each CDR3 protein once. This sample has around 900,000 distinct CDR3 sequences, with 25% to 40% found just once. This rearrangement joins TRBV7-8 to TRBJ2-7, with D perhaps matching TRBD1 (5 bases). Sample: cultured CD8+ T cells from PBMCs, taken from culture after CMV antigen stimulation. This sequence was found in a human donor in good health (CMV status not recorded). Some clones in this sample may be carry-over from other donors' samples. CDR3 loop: CASSFDSRSYEQYF. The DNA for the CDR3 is TGTGCCAGCAGCTTTGACAGCAGATCCTACGAGCAGTACTTC.